A single sample is the source of the 28 T cell receptor beta chains below, sequenced in a study of blood T cell repertoires in COVID-19. Only in-frame clones appear in the TCRdb table, and some are missing; sequencing was by immunoSEQ multiplex PCR. The repertoire holds hundreds of thousands of clones, with 88% as singletons. Sequenced: PBMCs or T cells enriched from blood (not recorded which). The receptors here all came from a young woman who had been exposed to COVID-19.

The genes are TRBV27 and TRBJ1-1; no definite D call. The CDR3 length is 13 residues. Germline CDR1 MNHEY, CDR2 SMNVEV (reference sequence). Trimming took off 7 bases at V and 6 bases at J, with 15 bases between the two ends. The CDR3 DNA reads as TGTGCCAGCATCAGTTATGATAACCCTGAAGCTTTCTTT. Its translation is CASISYDNPEAFF.

The rearrangement uses TRBV12-3 or TRBV12-4 and TRBJ2-3; possibly TRBD2 for D (6 bases). CDR3 length: 12 amino acids. Trimming took off 2 bases at V and 7 bases at J, with 7 bases between the two ends. Here the CDR3 reads CASSLRTNTQYF. CDR3 DNA sequence: TGTGCCAGCAGTTTACGGACTAATACGCAGTATTTT.

V gene TRBV28 combines with J gene TRBJ1-3; D not certain. Germline assignment: CDR1 MDHEN and CDR2 SYDVKM. Trimming removed 5 bases from V and 0 bases from J, with 11 bases in between. The CDR3 contains 15 residues. The CDR3 nucleotides are TGTGCCAGCAGTCCACAGAGCACCTCTGGAAACACCATATATTTT. It specifies CASSPQSTSGNTIYF.

The count of this clone is one. This chain links TRBV3-1 (or the pseudogene TRBV3-2) with TRBJ2-7, with TRBD2 matching over 16 bases. Germline values: CDR1 LGHDT, CDR2 YNNKEL (reference sequence). This CDR3 region has 18 residues. J lost 2 bases, V lost 4 bases, and 8 bases had no gene match. The CDR3 DNA reads as TGTGCCAGCAGCCGGGGACTAGCGGGAGGGCCGGTCACCTACGAGCAGTACTTC. This encodes CASSRGLAGGPVTYEQYF.

A few counts support this clone. The chain is built from TRBV7-9 and TRBJ1-6; D not resolved. Germline V lookup: CDR1 SEHNR, CDR2 FQNEAQ (reference sequence). Trimming took off 1 base at V and 10 bases at J, with 17 bases between the two ends. The CDR3 covers 16 residues. CDR3: CASSLGLGPGESPLHF. The CDR3 nucleotides read TGTGCCAGCAGCTTAGGTCTCGGGCCGGGAGAATCACCCCTCCACTTT. Complete variable domain (other parts from reference TRBV7-9 and TRBJ1-6): DTGVSQNPRHKITKRGQNVTFRCDPISEHNRLYWYRQTLGQGPEFLTYFQNEAQLEKSRLLSDRFSAERPKGSFSTLEIQRTEQGDSAMYLCASSLGLGPGESPLHFGNGTRLTVT.

V is TRBV7-2 and J is TRBJ2-5, with 10 positions matching TRBD2. The CDR3 runs to 16 residues. With 5 bases clipped from V and 5 bases from J, the junction kept 11 bases outside the gene matches. Germline loops: CDR1 SGHTA, CDR2 FQGNSA. The CDR3 here is CASSQQAGGPKETQYF. CDR3 DNA: TGTGCCAGCAGCCAACAAGCGGGGGGGCCGAAGGAGACCCAGTACTTC.

The V gene is TRBV6-5, the J gene TRBJ2-7; 12 positions agree with TRBD2. The CDR3 has 15 residues. The V gene's germline CDR1 is MNHEY and CDR2 SVGAGI. The V segment lost 8 bases and the J segment 2 bases; nucleotides outside the gene matches: 7. This chain's CDR3 is CASRTSGTTTYEQYF. CDR3 sequence (DNA): TGTGCCAGCCGGACTAGCGGGACAACTACCTACGAGCAGTACTTC.

V and J are TRBV4-3 and TRBJ2-1; the match to TRBD2 covers 13 bases. V trimming: 4 bases; J trimming: 8 bases; junction bases outside the gene matches: 8. This CDR3 contains 16 residues. Germline CDR1 LGHNA, CDR2 YSLEER. The CDR3 sequence: CASSRLLAGGRDEQFF. The CDR3 DNA is TGCGCCAGCAGCCGCCTACTAGCGGGGGGGCGGGATGAGCAGTTCTTC.

Details on this clone: The germline gene is not matched at one end of the junction; a read error may be the cause. The chain carries TRBV6-1 and TRBJ2-7; a weak D match, TRBD2 (5 bases). The CDR3 is made up of 14 amino acids. Per germline, CDR1 MNHNS and CDR2 SASEGT. The CDR3 DNA reads TGTGCCAGCAGCGAAGACTATCGGCCTTACGAGCAGTACTTC. Encoded protein: CASSEDYRPYEQYF.

The V call is TRBV27, the J call TRBJ2-3; TRBD2 matches at 9 bases. V lost 5 bases to trimming and J lost 0 bases; unmatched junction nucleotides: 3. The CDR3 length is 15 residues. Germline V gene lookup returns CDR1 MNHEY and CDR2 SMNVEV (reference sequence). Written as DNA, the CDR3 is TGTGCCAGCAGTGATGCGGGAGGGAGCACAGATACGCAGTATTTT. This translates into CASSDAGGSTDTQYF.

This clone was observed a single time. The rearrangement links TRBV3-1 (or the pseudogene TRBV3-2) to TRBJ2-3; D call uncertain. The length of the CDR3 is 13 residues. Germline CDR1 reads LGHDT; CDR2 reads YNNKEL (reference sequence). The V end was cut by 2 bases, the J end by 4 bases, with 7 bases between. The CDR3 nucleotides read TGTGCCAGCAGCCAAATAATAGCAGATACGCAGTATTTT. Protein product: CASSQIIADTQYF.

The chain employs TRBV29-1 and TRBJ2-7; D call uncertain. Germline CDR1 reads SQVTM; CDR2 reads ANQGSEA. The CDR3 loop spans 13 amino acids. V was trimmed by 2 bases and J by 7 bases, leaving 15 bases between them. The CDR3 DNA reads as TGCAGCGTTGAAAATACAATATCGGGTGAGCAGTACTTC. It specifies CSVENTISGEQYF.

This rearrangement joins TRBV6-5 to TRBJ2-7; tentative D call: TRBD2 (6 bases). V lost 6 bases to trimming and J lost 6 bases, with 9 bases between them. The CDR3 runs 11 residues. Per the germline V gene, CDR1 is MNHEY and CDR2 is SVGAGI. The CDR3 reads CASSSRGEQYF. The CDR3 DNA follows: TGTGCCAGCAGCTCGCGGGGCGAGCAGTACTTC.

This chain links TRBV5-1 with TRBJ1-4; D gene unclear. Germline loops: CDR1 SGHRS, CDR2 YFSETQ. Deletions cut 4 bases from V and 3 bases from J, with 13 bases between. The CDR3 has 15 residues. CDR3 sequence reads: CASSTGNGANEKLFF. Written as DNA, the CDR3 is TGCGCCAGCAGCACCGGGAATGGGGCTAATGAAAAACTGTTTTTT.

This clone was observed a handful of times. This chain links TRBV7-9 with TRBJ1-5; D call uncertain. V dropped 0 bases and J dropped 4 bases, with 4 bases sitting between them. The CDR3 loop spans 13 amino acids. Germline V gene lookup returns CDR1 SEHNR and CDR2 FQNEAQ (reference sequence). The DNA of the CDR3 is TGTGCCAGCAGCTTAGCCAGAAATCAGCCCCAGCATTTT. This sequence encodes CASSLARNQPQHF.

This CDR3 is CASGRKYTGFNQPQHF. CDR3 nucleotide sequence: TGTGCTAGTGGTAGAAAATACACAGGGTTCAATCAGCCCCAGCATTTT. The chain joins TRBV12-5 to TRBJ1-5; the D gene is possibly TRBD1 (6 bases). Germline V CDR1 and CDR2: LGHNT, FRNRAP. The CDR3 runs 16 residues. V dropped 5 bases and J dropped 3 bases, with 17 bases sitting between them.

The chain is built from TRBV14 and TRBJ2-1; 7 bases line up with TRBD1. Germline V lookup: CDR1 SGHDN, CDR2 FVKESK. V lost 0 bases to trimming and J lost 16 bases; unmatched junction nucleotides: 9. The CDR3 extends over 13 amino acids. The CDR3 bases are TGTGCCAGCAGCCAAGATAAGGGGGACAGCGACTTCTTC. Translating gives CASSQDKGDSDFF.

V is TRBV28 and J is TRBJ2-5; 14 bases map to TRBD2. Germline CDR1 MDHEN, CDR2 SYDVKM. Trimming removed 2 bases from V and 5 bases from J; junction bases left unmatched: 7. CDR3 length equals 17 residues. For the CDR3, the DNA is TGTGCCAGCAGTTTACACGGACTAGCGGGAGGATGGGAGACCCAGTACTTC. Translated, it gives CASSLHGLAGGWETQYF. The whole variable domain, remainder taken from reference TRBV28 and TRBJ2-5, is DVKVTQSSRYLVKRTGEKVFLECVQDMDHENMFWYRQDPGLGLRLIYFSYDVKMKEKGDIPEGYSVSREKKERFSLILESASTNQTSMYLCASSLHGLAGGWETQYFGPGTRLLVL.

The rearrangement uses TRBV14 and TRBJ2-3; 11 positions match TRBD2. Germline V gene sequence: CDR1 SGHDN, CDR2 FVKESK. With V trimmed by 4 bases and J by 3 bases, 18 bases remained unmatched. The CDR3 sequence is 20 residues long. CDR3 residues: CASSLKITGATSGRTDTQYF. As DNA, the CDR3 is TGTGCCAGCAGCCTAAAAATAACAGGGGCAACTAGCGGGAGAACAGATACGCAGTATTTT. Full variable domain (outside the CDR3, taken from reference TRBV14 and TRBJ2-3): EAGVTQFPSHSVIEKGQTVTLRCDPISGHDNLYWYRRVMGKEIKFLLHFVKESKQDESGMPNNRFLAERTGGTYSTLKVQPAELEDSGVYFCASSLKITGATSGRTDTQYFGPGTRLTVL.

This clone was seen a handful of times. V and J are TRBV5-1 and TRBJ2-7; tentatively, D is TRBD1 (6 bases). Trimming left V 2 bases short and J 3 bases short, with 12 bases between. Germline-derived CDR1 and CDR2 are SGHRS and YFSETQ. The CDR3 covers 14 residues. The CDR3 bases are TGCGCCAGCAGCTTTACACCGACAGGCTACGAGCAGTACTTC. This translates into CASSFTPTGYEQYF.

This clone was observed a handful of times. The rearrangement joins TRBV10-1 to TRBJ2-2, with 8 bases aligning to TRBD2. CDR3 size: 16 residues. V was clipped by 2 bases and J by 2 bases; unmatched bases: 4. CDR1 and CDR2 from the germline V gene are WNHNN and SYGVQD (reference sequence). CDR3 protein: CASSEPGGVNTGELFF. Written as DNA, the CDR3 is TGCGCCAGCAGTGAGCCGGGGGGGGTAAACACCGGGGAGCTGTTTTTT.

The V gene is TRBV5-3, the J gene TRBJ2-5; weak D call: TRBD1 (6 bases). TRBV5-3 is identified as an open reading frame with a role that is uncertain. Trimming removed 4 bases from V and 5 bases from J, with 15 bases in between. The CDR3 contains 14 residues. CDR3 region: CARSVQGLGETQYF. CDR3 nucleotide sequence: TGTGCCAGAAGCGTTCAGGGGTTGGGTGAGACCCAGTACTTC.

This sequence joins TRBV9 and TRBJ1-1; weak D call: TRBD1 (5 bases). The V gene lost 6 bases and the J gene lost 4 bases, with 22 bases spanning the gap. Germline V gene sequence: CDR1 SGDLS, CDR2 YYNGEE. The CDR3 length is 16 residues. The CDR3 DNA is TGTGCCAGCACTCCCTCTTTAGGGGTAGAAAGCACTGAAGCTTTCTTT. Its protein product is CASTPSLGVESTEAFF. Supplemented by reference TRBV9 and TRBJ1-1, the full variable domain reads DSGVTQTPKHLITATGQRVTLRCSPRSGDLSVYWYQQSLDQGLQFLIQYYNGEERAKGNILERFSAQQFPDLHSELNLSSLELGDSALYFCASTPSLGVESTEAFFGQGTRLTVV.

V usage is TRBV28 and J usage is TRBJ2-2; no clear D. Germline V gives CDR1 MDHEN, CDR2 SYDVKM. With 6 bases removed from V and 7 bases from J, the gap between germline ends came to 12 bases. This CDR3 spans 13 amino acids. The CDR3 coding sequence is TGTGCCAGCAGCTCCGTAAACGGCGGGGAGCTGTTTTTT. This translates into CASSSVNGGELFF.

The chain combines TRBV7-6 with TRBJ1-1; tentatively, D is TRBD1 (5 bases). The V and J ends lost 0 bases and 10 bases respectively, with 21 bases between them. This CDR3 spans 16 amino acids. The germline gives CDR1 SGHVS, CDR2 FNYEAQ. The DNA for the CDR3 is TGTGCCAGCAGCTTAGCAACCAGAGCAGTCGGGGGAAGAGCTTTCTTT. Amino acid sequence: CASSLATRAVGGRAFF.

This clone was detected once. The chain has TRBV19 and TRBJ2-1, with TRBD2 matching over 8 bases. The length of the CDR3 is 16 residues. J lost 6 bases, V lost 0 bases, and 7 bases had no gene match. CDR1 and CDR2 from the germline V gene are LNHDA and SQIVND (reference sequence). The CDR3 region has the DNA TGTGCCAGTAGTATAGATCACAGCGGGAGTCCCAATGAGCAGTTCTTC. This translates into CASSIDHSGSPNEQFF.

The V and J genes are TRBV5-1 and TRBJ1-1, with 10 bases fitting TRBD1. With 6 bases clipped from V and 0 bases from J, the junction kept 5 bases outside the gene matches. In germline, CDR1 is SGHRS, CDR2 YFSETQ. CDR3 size: 15 residues. CDR3 bases: TGCGCCAGCAAAGGACAGGGGGGTATGAACACTGAAGCTTTCTTT. Its translation: CASKGQGGMNTEAFF.

CDR3 coding DNA: TGTGCCAGCAGTTTACCCACCCCAGAGGCTAGCAATCAGCCCCAGCATTTT. Its protein is CASSLPTPEASNQPQHF. The rearrangement uses TRBV28 and TRBJ1-5; D not certain. V was pared by 2 bases and J by 0 bases, with 14 bases between. The length of the CDR3 is 17 residues. CDR1 is MDHEN and CDR2 is SYDVKM in the germline V gene.